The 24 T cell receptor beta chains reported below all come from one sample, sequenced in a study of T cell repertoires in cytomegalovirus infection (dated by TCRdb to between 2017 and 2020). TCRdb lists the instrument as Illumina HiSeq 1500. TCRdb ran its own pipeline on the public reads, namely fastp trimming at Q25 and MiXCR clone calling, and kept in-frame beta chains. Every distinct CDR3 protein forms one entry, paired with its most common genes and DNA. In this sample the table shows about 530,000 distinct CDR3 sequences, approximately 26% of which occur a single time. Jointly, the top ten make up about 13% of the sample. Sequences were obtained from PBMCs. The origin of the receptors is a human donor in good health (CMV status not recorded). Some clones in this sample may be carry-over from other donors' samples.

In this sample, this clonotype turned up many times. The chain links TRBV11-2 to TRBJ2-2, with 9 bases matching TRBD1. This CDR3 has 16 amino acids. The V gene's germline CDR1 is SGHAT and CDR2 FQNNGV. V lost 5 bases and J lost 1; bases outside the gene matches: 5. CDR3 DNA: TGTGCCAGCAGCCCTAGGGGACAGGGGAACACCGGGGAGCTGTTTTTT. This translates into CASSPRGQGNTGELFF. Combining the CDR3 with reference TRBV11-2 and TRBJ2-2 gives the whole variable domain EAGVAQSPRYKIIEKRQSVAFWCNPISGHATLYWYQQILGQGPKLLIQFQNNGVVDDSQLPKDRFSAERLKGVDSTLKIQPAKLEDSAVYLCASSPRGQGNTGELFFGEGSRLTVL.

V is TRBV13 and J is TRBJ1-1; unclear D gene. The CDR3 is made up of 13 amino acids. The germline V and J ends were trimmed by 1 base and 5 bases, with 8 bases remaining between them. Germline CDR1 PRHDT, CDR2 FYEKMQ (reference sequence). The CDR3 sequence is CASSLVYGTEAFF. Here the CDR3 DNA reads TGTGCCAGCAGCTTAGTCTATGGGACTGAAGCTTTCTTT. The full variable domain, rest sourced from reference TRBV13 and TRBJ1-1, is AAGVIQSPRHLIKEKRETATLKCYPIPRHDTVYWYQQGPGQDPQFLISFYEKMQSDKGSIPDRFSAQQFSDYHSELNMSSLELGDSALYFCASSLVYGTEAFFGQGTRLTVV.

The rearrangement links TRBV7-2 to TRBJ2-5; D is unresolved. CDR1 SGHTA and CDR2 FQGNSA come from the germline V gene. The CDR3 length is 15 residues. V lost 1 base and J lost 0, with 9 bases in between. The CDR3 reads CASSLGVQYQETQYF. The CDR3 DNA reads TGTGCCAGCAGCTTAGGGGTTCAGTACCAAGAGACCCAGTACTTC. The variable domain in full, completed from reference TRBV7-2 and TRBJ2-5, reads GAGVSQSPSNKVTEKGKDVELRCDPISGHTALYWYRQSLGQGLEFLIYFQGNSAPDKSGLPSDRFSAERTGGSVSTLTIQRTQQEDSAVYLCASSLGVQYQETQYFGPGTRLLVL.

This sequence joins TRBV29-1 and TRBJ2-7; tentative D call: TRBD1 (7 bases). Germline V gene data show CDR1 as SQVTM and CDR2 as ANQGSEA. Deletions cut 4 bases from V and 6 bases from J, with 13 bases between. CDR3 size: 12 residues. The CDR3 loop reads CSVARGAGEQYV. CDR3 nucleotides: TGCAGCGTTGCCAGGGGGGCTGGCGAGCAGTACGTC.

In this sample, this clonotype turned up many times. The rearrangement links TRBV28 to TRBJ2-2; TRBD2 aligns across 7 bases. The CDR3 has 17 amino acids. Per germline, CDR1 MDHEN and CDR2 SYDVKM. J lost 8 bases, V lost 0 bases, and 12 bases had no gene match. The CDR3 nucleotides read TGTGCCAGCAGTTTATGGGAGCTAGCGGAGGGGCCGGGGGAGCTGTTTTTT. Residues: CASSLWELAEGPGELFF.

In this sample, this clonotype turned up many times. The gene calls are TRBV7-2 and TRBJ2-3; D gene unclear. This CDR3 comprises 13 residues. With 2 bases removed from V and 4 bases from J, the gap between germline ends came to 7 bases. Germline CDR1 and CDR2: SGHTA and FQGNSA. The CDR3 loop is CASSLTPPDTQYF. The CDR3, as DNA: TGTGCCAGCAGCTTAACCCCCCCAGATACGCAGTATTTT.

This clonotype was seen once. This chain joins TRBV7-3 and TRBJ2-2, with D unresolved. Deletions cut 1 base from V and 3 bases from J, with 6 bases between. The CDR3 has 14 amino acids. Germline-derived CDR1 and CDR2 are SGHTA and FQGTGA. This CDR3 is CASSLIRDTGELFF. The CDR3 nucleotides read TGTGCCAGCAGCTTAATTAGAGACACCGGGGAGCTGTTTTTT.

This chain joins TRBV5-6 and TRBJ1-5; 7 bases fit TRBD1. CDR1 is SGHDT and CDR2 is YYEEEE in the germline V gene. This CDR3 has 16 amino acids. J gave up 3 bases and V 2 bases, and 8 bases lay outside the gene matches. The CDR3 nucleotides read TGTGCCAGCAGCTTAGGCGGGACAGCGAACAATCAGCCCCAGCATTTT. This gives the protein CASSLGGTANNQPQHF.

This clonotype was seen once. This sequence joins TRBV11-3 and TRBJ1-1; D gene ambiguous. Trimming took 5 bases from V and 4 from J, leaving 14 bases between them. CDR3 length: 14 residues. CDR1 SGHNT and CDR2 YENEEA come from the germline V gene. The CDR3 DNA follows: TGTGCCAGCAGCCCCCAGCGGGGAAGCACTGAAGCTTTCTTT. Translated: CASSPQRGSTEAFF.

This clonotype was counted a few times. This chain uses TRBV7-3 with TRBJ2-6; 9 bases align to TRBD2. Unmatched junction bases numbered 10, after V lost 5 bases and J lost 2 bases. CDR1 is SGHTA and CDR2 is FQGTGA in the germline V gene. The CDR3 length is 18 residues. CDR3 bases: TGTGCCAGCAGCCGCACGGGACTAGCTTTTACTGGGGCCAACGTCCTGACTTTC. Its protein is CASSRTGLAFTGANVLTF.

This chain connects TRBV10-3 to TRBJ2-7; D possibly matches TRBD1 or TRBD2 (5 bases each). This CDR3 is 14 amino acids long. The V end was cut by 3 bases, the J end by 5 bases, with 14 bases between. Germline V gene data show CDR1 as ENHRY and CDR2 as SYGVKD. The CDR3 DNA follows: TGTGCCATCAGTGACCGGGACGTAGGACACGAGCAGTACTTC. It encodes CAISDRDVGHEQYF.

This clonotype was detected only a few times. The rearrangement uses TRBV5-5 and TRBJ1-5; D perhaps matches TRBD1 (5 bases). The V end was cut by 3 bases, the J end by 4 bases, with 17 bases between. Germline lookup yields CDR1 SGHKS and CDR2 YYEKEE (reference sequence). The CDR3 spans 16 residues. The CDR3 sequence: CASSSHMGTENQPQHF. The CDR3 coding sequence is TGTGCCAGCAGCTCCCATATGGGGACCGAGAATCAGCCCCAGCATTTT.

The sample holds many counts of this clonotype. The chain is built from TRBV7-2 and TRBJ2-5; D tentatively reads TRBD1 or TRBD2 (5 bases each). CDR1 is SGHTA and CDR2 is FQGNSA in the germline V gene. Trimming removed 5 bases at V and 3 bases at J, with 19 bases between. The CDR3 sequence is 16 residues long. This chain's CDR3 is CASSPFWYRDEETQYF. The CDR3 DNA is TGTGCCAGCAGCCCTTTTTGGTATAGGGACGAAGAGACCCAGTACTTC.

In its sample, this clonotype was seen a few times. In DNA, the CDR3 is TGTGCCAGCAGTTACGCGACCTTGGGACTAGCGGCCGAGCAGTACGTC. This translates into CASSYATLGLAAEQYV. The chain is built from TRBV6-2 or TRBV6-3 and TRBJ2-7, with 11 bases lining up with TRBD2. The germline gives CDR1 MNHEY, CDR2 SVGEGT. The J segment lost 6 bases and the V segment lost 2 bases, leaving 9 bases of the junction unmatched. The CDR3 sequence is 16 residues long.

CDR3 bases: TGTGCCAGCAGTACACAGGGGACGACCGGGGAGCTGTTTTTT. Residues: CASSTQGTTGELFF. This chain links TRBV6-8 with TRBJ2-2, with 7 bases aligning to TRBD1. CDR3 length equals 14 residues. Germline lookup yields CDR1 MNHGY and CDR2 SAAAGT. Losses at the gene ends were 5 bases for V and 5 bases for J; bases not matched to a gene: 5.

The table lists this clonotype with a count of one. CDR3 bases: TGTGCCACCAGCCCGGACAGTAGCAATCAGCCCCAGCATTTT. It translates to CATSPDSSNQPQHF. This sequence joins TRBV24-1 and TRBJ1-5; weak D call: TRBD1 (6 bases). With 7 bases removed from V and 0 bases from J, the gap between germline ends came to 9 bases. The V gene's germline CDR1 is KGHDR and CDR2 SFDVKD. The CDR3 covers 14 residues.

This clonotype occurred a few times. CDR3 region: CASSLRVAGTYNEQFF. The CDR3 DNA follows: TGCGCCAGCAGCTTGAGAGTAGCGGGGACCTACAATGAGCAGTTCTTC. The chain uses TRBV5-1 and TRBJ2-1; 8 bases align to TRBD2. The CDR3 length is 16 residues. J lost 2 bases, V lost 1 base, and 5 bases had no gene match. The germline CDR1 and CDR2 sequences are SGHRS and YFSETQ.

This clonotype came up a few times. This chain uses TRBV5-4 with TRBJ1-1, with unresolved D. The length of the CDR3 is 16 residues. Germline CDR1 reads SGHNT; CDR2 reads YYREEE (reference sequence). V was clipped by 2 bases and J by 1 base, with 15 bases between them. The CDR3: CASSLNPLMGNTEAFF. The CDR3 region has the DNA TGTGCCAGCAGCTTAAACCCACTCATGGGGAACACTGAAGCTTTCTTT. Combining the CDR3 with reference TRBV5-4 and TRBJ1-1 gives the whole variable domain ETGVTQSPTHLIKTRGQQVTLRCSSQSGHNTVSWYQQALGQGPQFIFQYYREEENGRGNFPPRFSGLQFPNYSSELNVNALELDDSALYLCASSLNPLMGNTEAFFGQGTRLTVV.

CDR3 in DNA: TGTGCCAGCAGTTACGGGACAGGGACGTCCTATGGCTACACCTTC. Its protein is CASSYGTGTSYGYTF. The V call is TRBV6-2 or TRBV6-3, the J call TRBJ1-2; 9 bases map to TRBD1. The V gene's germline CDR1 is MNHEY and CDR2 SVGEGT. The CDR3 runs 15 residues. J gave up 4 bases and V 2 bases, and 5 bases lay outside the gene matches.

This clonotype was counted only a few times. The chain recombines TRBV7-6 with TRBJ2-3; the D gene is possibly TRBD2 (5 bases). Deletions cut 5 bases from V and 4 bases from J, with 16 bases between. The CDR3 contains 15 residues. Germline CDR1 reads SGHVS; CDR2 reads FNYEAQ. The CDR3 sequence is CASSDEPGTPDTQYF. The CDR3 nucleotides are TGTGCCAGCAGCGACGAACCGGGAACTCCAGATACGCAGTATTTT.

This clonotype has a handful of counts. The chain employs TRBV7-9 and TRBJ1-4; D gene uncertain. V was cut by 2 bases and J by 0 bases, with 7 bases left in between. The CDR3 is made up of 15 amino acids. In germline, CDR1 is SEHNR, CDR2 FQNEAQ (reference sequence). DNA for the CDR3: TGTGCCAGCAGCTTACTACTTGCAACTAATGAAAAACTGTTTTTT. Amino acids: CASSLLLATNEKLFF.

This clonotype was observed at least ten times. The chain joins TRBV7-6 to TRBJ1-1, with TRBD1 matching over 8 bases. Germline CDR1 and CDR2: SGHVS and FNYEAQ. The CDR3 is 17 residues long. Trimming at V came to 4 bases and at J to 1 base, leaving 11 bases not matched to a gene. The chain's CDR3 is CASSYNQYGTGNTEAFF. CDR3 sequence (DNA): TGTGCCAGCAGCTATAACCAATACGGGACAGGGAACACTGAAGCTTTCTTT.

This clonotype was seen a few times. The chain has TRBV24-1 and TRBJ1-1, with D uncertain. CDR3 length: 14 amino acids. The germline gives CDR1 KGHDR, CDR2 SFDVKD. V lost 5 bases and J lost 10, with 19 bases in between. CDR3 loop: CATSGALLGIGAFF. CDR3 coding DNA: TGTGCCACCAGTGGCGCCCTACTCGGTATAGGAGCTTTCTTT.

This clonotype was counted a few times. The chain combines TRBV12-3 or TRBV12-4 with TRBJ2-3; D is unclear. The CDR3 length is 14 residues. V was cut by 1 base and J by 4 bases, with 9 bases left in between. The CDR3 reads CASSLVQGADTQYF. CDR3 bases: TGTGCCAGCAGTTTAGTCCAAGGTGCAGATACGCAGTATTTT.